This TCR beta chain emerged from a study of identical twins. TCRdb re-called the 5' RACE reads with MiXCR, one entry per CDR3 protein. The sample lists roughly 260,000 distinct CDR3 sequences, roughly 7.5% occurring once. Trimming left V 0 bases short and J 0 bases short, with 6 bases between. CDR3 length equals 15 residues. Germline values: CDR1 SGHRS, CDR2 YFSETQ. These records were also assigned to another study, of yellow fever vaccine responses in identical twins.

Sequencing was performed on CD8+ T cells sorted from blood. This sequence was found in a woman aged 18-29 years in good health. The chain employs TRBV5-1 and TRBJ2-2; D unclear. The CDR3 here is CASSLGDTNTGELFF. Here the CDR3 DNA reads TGCGCCAGCAGCTTGGGAGATACGAACACCGGGGAGCTGTTTTTT.